This TCR beta chain was recorded in a study of Ad26.COV2.S vaccination and SARS-CoV-2 variants. Across the study: Enrolled in COV1001, the donor was in the Ad26.COV2.S trial arm, which received the vaccine. Each vaccinee took Ad26.COV2.S intramuscularly, once or twice 56 days apart.

Study-wide results and caveats: Vaccinees reportedly had broad spike-specific CD8+ and CD4+ T cell responses.

The repertoire was sequenced with immunoSEQ multiplex PCR; TCRdb's copy has only in-frame clones and lacks some. The repertoire holds about 440,000 clones, with roughly 91% as singletons. The CDR3 is 16 amino acids. V lost 5 bases to trimming and J lost 0 bases, with 17 bases between them. Germline loops: CDR1 SEHNR, CDR2 FQNEAQ (reference sequence). As to treatment: 19 received Ad26.COV2.S at low or high dose, single or two shots; roughly 5 received placebo; per-sample allocation not given. Collection of the samples took place on day 63 after the first injection of vaccine or placebo. It was Wuhan-strain SARS-CoV-2 spike that the Ad26 vaccine vector expressed. With regard to this clone: The target antigen is unknown.

The clonotype was recovered from a person aged 18-65 years who received the Ad26.COV2.S COVID-19 vaccine or a placebo. Sequencing was performed on peripheral blood, taken in a trial of Ad26.COV2.S vaccine versus placebo. This sequence joins TRBV7-9 and TRBJ2-7; either TRBD1 or TRBD2 may supply D (5 bases each). The CDR3 loop reads CASSPGGPGTSYEQYF. CDR3 coding DNA: TGTGCCAGCAGCCCAGGAGGTCCAGGGACCTCCTACGAGCAGTACTTC.